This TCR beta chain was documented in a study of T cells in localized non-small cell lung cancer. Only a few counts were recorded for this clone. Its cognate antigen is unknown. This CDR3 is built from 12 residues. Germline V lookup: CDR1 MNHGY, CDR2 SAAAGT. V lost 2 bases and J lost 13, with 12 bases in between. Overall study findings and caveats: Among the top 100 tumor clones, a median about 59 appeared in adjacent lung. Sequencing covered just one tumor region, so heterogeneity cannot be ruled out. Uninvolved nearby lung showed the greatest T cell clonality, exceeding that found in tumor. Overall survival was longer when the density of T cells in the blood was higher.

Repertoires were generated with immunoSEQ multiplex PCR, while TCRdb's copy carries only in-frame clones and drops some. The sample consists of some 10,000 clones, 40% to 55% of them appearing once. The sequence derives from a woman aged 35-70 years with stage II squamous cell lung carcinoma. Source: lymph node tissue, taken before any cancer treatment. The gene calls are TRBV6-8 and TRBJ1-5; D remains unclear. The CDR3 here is CASSYPTESQHF. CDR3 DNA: TGTGCCAGCAGTTACCCTACGGAGTCACAGCATTTT.